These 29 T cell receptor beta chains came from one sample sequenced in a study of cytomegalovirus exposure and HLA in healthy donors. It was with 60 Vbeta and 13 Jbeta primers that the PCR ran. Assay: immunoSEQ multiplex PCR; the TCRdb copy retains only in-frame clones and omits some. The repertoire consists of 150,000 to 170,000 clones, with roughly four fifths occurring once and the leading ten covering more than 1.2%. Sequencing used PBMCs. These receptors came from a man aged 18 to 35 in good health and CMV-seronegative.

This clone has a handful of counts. For the CDR3, the DNA is TGTGCCAGCAGCCGACTCCCGGATAGCAATCAGCCCCAGCATTTT. It specifies CASSRLPDSNQPQHF. V gene TRBV6-5 combines with J gene TRBJ1-5; no reliable D call. CDR3 size: 15 residues. Germline V CDR1 and CDR2: MNHEY, SVGAGI. The V end lost 6 bases, the J end lost 0 bases, and 12 bases lay between the germline ends.

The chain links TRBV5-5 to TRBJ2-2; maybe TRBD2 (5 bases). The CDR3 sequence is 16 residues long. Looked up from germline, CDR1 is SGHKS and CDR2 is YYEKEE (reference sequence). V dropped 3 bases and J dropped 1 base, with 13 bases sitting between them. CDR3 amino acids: CASSWPHGLNTGELFF. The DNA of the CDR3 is TGTGCCAGCAGCTGGCCACATGGACTGAACACCGGGGAGCTGTTTTTT.

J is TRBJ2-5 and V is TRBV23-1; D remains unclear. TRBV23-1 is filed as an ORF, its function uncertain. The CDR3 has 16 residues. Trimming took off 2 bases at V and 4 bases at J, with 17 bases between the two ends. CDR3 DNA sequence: TGCGCCAGCAGTCAACACGACCTCAGAGGTCGAGAGACCCAGTACTTC. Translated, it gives CASSQHDLRGRETQYF.

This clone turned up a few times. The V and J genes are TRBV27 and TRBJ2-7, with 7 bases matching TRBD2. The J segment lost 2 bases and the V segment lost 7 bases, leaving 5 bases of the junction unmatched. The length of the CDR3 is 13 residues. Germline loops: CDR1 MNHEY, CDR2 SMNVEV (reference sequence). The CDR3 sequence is CASKSGTAYEQYF. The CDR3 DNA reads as TGTGCCAGCAAAAGCGGGACTGCCTACGAGCAGTACTTC.

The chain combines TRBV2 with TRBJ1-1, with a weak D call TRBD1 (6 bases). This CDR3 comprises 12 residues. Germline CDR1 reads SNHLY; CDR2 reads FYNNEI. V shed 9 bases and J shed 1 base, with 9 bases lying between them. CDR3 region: CARRDTNTEAFF. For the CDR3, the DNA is TGTGCCAGAAGGGACACGAACACTGAAGCTTTCTTT.

The CDR3 DNA reads TGTGCCAGCAGCTCGGGGGGGGAACAAGAGACCCAGTACTTC. Its protein is CASSSGGEQETQYF. The rearrangement joins TRBV6-6 to TRBJ2-5; the match to TRBD2 covers 8 bases. Losses at the gene ends were 6 bases for V and 2 bases for J; bases not matched to a gene: 5. Germline V gene lookup returns CDR1 MNHNY and CDR2 SVGAGI (reference sequence). The CDR3 extends over 14 amino acids.

The CDR3 coding sequence is TGTGCCAGCAGCGGGGGGACTAGCGGGTACTACGAGCAGTACTTC. It yields the protein CASSGGTSGYYEQYF. The genes are TRBV5-4 and TRBJ2-7; 12 bases agree with TRBD2. J was trimmed by 3 bases and V by 4 bases; bases with no gene match: 5. There are 15 residues in the CDR3. CDR1 SGHNT and CDR2 YYREEE come from the germline V gene (reference sequence).

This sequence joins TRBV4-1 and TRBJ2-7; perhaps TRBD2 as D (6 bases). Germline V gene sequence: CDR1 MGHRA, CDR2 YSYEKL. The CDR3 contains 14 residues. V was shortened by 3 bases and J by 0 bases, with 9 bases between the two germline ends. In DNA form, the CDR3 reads TGCGCCAGCAGCCATACGGGAGACTCCTACGAGCAGTACTTC. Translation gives CASSHTGDSYEQYF.

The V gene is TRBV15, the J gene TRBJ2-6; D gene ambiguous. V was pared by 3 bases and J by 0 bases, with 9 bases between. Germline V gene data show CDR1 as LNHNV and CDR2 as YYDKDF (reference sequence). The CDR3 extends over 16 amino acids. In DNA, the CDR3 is TGTGCCACCAGCAGGCCCACACCCTCTGGGGCCAACGTCCTGACTTTC. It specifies CATSRPTPSGANVLTF.

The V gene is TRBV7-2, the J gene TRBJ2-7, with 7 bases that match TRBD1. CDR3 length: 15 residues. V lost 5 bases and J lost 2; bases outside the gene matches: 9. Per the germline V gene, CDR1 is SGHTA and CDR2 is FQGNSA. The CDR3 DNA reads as TGTGCCAGCAGCCCCGCCCGGGACAGAGCCTACGAGCAGTACTTC. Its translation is CASSPARDRAYEQYF.

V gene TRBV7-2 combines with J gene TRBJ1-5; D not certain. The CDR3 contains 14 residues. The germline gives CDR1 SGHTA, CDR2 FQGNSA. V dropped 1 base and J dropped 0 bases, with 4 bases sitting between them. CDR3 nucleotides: TGTGCCAGCAGCTTAGTAGATAGCAATCAGCCCCAGCATTTT. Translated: CASSLVDSNQPQHF.

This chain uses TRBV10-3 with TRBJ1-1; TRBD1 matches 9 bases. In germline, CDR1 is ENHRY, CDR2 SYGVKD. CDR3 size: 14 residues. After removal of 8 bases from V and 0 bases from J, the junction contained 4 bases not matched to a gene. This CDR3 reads CAIGGTGLNTEAFF. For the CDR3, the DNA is TGTGCCATCGGTGGGACAGGGTTGAACACTGAAGCTTTCTTT.

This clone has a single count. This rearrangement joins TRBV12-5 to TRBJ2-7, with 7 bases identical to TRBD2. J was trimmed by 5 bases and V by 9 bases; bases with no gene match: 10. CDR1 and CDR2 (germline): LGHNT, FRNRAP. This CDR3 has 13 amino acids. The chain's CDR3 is CASSTGGGDEQYF. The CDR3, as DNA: TGTGCTAGCTCGACGGGGGGTGGGGACGAGCAGTACTTC.

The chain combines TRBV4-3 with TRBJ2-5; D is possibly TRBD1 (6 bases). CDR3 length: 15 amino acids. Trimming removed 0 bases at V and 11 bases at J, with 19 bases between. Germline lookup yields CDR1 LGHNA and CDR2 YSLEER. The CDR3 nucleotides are TGCGCCAGCAGCCAAGATACAGGGCTTGTGAGGGATCAGTACTTC. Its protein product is CASSQDTGLVRDQYF.

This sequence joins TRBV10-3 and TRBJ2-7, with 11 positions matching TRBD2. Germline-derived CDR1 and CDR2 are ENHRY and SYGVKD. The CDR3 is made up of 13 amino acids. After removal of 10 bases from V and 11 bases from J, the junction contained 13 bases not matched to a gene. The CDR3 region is CATEELAGALKYF. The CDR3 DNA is TGTGCCACGGAAGAACTAGCGGGGGCGTTGAAGTACTTC.

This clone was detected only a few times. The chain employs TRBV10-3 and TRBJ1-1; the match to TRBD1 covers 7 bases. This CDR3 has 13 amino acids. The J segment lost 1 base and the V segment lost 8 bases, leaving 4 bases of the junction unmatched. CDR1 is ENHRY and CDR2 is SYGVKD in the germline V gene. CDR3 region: CAIARQGNTEAFF. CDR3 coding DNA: TGTGCCATCGCCAGACAGGGGAACACTGAAGCTTTCTTT.

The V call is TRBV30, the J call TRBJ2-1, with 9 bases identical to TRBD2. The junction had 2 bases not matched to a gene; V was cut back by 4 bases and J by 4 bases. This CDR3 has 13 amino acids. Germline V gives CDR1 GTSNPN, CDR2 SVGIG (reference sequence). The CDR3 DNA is TGTGCCTGGACTAGCGGGGTTTACAATGAGCAGTTCTTC. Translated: CAWTSGVYNEQFF.

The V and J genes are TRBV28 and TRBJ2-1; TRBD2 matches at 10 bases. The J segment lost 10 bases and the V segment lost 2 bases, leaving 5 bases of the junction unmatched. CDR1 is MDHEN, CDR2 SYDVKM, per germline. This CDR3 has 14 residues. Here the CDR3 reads CASSLPGLAQEQFF. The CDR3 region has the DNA TGTGCCAGCAGTTTACCGGGACTAGCGCAAGAGCAGTTCTTC.

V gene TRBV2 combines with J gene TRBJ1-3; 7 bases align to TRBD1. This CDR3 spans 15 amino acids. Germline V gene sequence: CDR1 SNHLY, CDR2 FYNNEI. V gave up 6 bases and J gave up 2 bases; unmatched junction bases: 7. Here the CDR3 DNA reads TGTGCCAGCAGGGAACAGGGGCTGGCTGGAAACACCATATATTTT. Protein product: CASREQGLAGNTIYF.

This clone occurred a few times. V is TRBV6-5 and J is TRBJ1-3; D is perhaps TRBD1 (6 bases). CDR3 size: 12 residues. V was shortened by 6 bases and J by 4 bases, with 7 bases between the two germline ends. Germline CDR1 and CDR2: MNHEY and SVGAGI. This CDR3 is CASRGAGNTIYF. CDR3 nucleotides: TGTGCCAGCAGGGGGGCCGGAAACACCATATATTTT.

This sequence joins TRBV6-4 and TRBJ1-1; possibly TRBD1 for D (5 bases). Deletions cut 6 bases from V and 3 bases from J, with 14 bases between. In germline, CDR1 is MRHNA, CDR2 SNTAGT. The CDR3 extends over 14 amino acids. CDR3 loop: CASRQLPGHTEAFF. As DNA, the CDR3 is TGTGCCAGCAGGCAACTTCCAGGGCACACTGAAGCTTTCTTT.

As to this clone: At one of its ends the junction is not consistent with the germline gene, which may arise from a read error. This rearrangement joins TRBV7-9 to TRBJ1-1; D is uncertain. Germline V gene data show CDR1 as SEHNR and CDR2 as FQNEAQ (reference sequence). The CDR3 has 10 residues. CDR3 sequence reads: CSSSQSPAFF. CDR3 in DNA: TGTTCCAGCAGTCAAAGCCCAGCTTTCTTT.

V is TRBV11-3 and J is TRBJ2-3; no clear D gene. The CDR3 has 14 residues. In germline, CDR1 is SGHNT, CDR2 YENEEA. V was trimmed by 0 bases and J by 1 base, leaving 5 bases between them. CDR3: CASSLEPGTDTQYF. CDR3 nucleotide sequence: TGTGCCAGCAGCTTAGAACCGGGCACAGATACGCAGTATTTT.

The CDR3 spells CASSPPGLAGDRGREQYF. CDR3 bases: TGTGCCAGCAGCCCCCCCGGACTAGCGGGAGATAGAGGGAGGGAGCAGTACTTC. The chain recombines TRBV7-2 with TRBJ2-7; 13 bases are shared with TRBD2. Unmatched junction bases numbered 17, after V lost 5 bases and J lost 7 bases. This CDR3 comprises 18 residues. The germline V gene has CDR1 SGHTA and CDR2 FQGNSA.

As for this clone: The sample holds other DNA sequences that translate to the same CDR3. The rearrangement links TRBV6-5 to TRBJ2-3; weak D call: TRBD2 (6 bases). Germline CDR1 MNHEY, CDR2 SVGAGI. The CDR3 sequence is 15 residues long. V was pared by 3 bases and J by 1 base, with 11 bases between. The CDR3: CASSYRGGGTDTQYF. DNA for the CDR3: TGTGCCAGCAGTTATCGTGGAGGGGGCACAGATACGCAGTATTTT.

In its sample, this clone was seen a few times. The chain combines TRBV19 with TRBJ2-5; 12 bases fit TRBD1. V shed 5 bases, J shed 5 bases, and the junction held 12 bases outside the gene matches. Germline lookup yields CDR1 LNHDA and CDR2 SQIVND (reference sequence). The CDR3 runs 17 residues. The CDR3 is CASSRRGRDRGLETQYF. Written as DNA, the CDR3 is TGTGCCAGTAGTCGGAGGGGGCGGGACAGGGGGCTCGAGACCCAGTACTTC.

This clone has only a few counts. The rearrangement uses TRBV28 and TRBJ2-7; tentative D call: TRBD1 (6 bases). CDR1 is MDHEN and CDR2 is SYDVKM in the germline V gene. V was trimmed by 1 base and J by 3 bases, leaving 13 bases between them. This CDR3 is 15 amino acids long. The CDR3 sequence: CASSLSMGAGYEQYF. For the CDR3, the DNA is TGTGCCAGCAGTTTATCGATGGGGGCAGGCTACGAGCAGTACTTC.

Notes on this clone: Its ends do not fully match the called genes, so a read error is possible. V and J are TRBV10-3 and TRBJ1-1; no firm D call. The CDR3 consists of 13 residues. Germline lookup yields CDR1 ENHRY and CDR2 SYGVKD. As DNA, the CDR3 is TGTGCCATCAGTGGGACGGGGAACGCTGAAGCTTTCTTT. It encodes CAISGTGNAEAFF.

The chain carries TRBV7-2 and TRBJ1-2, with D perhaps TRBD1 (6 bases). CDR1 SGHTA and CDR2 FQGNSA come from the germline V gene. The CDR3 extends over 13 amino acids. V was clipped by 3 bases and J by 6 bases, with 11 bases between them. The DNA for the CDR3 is TGTGCCAGCAGCTTCGGGCAGGGGAATGGCTACACCTTC. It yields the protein CASSFGQGNGYTF.